This T cell receptor beta chain was recorded in a study of Ad26.COV2.S vaccination and SARS-CoV-2 variants. At the level of the study: Donor participated within the Ad26.COV2.S arm of the COV1001 trial. Broader study findings: There was reportedly substantial breadth in spike-specific CD8+ and CD4+ T cell responses after vaccination.

The assay was immunoSEQ multiplex PCR, and TCRdb's table has in-frame clones only and misses some. The sample contains fewer than 400,000 clones, about 85% of which appear only once. As for treatment: over 15 received Ad26.COV2.S at low or high dose, single or two shots; roughly five received placebo; per-sample allocation not given. At day 63 after the first vaccine or placebo injection, samples were drawn. Donation came from an adult in Boston who was aged 18-55 years. The administered vaccine (an Ad26 vector) expressed Wuhan-strain SARS-CoV-2 spike. Points on this clone: Its antigen is not known.

The sequence was obtained from a person between 18 and 60 years old who received the Ad26.COV2.S COVID-19 vaccine or a placebo. Sequencing used peripheral blood, obtained in a trial of Ad26.COV2.S vaccine versus placebo.

DNA for the CDR3: TGTGCCAGCAGTTACGAAGGAGGGATTCGCACTAACTATGGCTACACCTTC. Translating gives CASSYEGGIRTNYGYTF. V gene TRBV6-2 or TRBV6-3 combines with J gene TRBJ1-2; no firm D call. There are 17 residues in the CDR3. Germline lookup yields CDR1 MNHEY and CDR2 SVGEGT. With 2 bases removed from V and 0 bases from J, the gap between germline ends came to 16 bases.